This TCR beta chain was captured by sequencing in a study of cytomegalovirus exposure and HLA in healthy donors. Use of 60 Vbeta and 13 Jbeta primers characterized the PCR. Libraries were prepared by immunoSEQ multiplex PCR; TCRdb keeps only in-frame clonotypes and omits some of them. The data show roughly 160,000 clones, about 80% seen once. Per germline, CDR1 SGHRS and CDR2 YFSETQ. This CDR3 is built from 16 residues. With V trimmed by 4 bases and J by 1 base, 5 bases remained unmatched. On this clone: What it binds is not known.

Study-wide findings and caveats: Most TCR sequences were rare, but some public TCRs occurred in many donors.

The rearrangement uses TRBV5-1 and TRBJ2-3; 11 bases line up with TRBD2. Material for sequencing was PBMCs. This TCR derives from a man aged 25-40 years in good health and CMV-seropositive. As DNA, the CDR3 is TGCGCCAGCAGCCCAACTAGCGGGGGACGCACAGATACGCAGTATTTT. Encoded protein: CASSPTSGGRTDTQYF. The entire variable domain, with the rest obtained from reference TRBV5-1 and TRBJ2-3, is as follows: KAGVTQTPRYLIKTRGQQVTLSCSPISGHRSVSWYQQTPGQGLQFLFEYFSETQRNKGNFPGRFSGRQFSNSRSEMNVSTLELGDSALYLCASSPTSGGRTDTQYFGPGTRLTVL.